This TCR beta chain came from a study of T cells in Graves' hyperthyroidism and ophthalmopathy. The germline gives CDR1 MGHRA, CDR2 YSYEKL. This CDR3 comprises 12 residues. RNA transcripts yielded amplified TCR beta CDR3 regions. The study used the HTBI primer set for a first-round RT-PCR of the TCR CDR3. TCRdb re-called the multiplex PCR reads with MiXCR, one entry per CDR3 protein. The sample has hundreds of thousands of distinct CDR3 sequences, under 15% seen once; the top ten hold around a tenth. Of note for this clonotype: A single base separates this from a much larger clone, so it may be a read error.

The origin of this receptor is a woman under 30 with Graves' hyperthyroidism. Specimen: blood. The chain uses TRBV4-1 and TRBJ2-4, with no clear D. The J call is doubtful: the DNA matches TRBJ2-1 better. The CDR3 reads CASSQVGDIQFF. CDR3 DNA sequence: TGCGCCAGCAGCCAAGTGGGTGACATTCAGTTCTTC.